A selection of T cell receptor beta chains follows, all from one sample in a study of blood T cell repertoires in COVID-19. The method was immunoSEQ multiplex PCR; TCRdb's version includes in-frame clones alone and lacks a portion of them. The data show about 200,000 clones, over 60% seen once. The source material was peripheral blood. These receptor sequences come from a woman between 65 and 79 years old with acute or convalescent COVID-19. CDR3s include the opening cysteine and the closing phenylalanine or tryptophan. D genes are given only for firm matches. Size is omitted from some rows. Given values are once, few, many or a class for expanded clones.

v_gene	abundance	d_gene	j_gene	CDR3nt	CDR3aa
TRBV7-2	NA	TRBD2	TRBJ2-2	TGTGCCAGCAGCCGGACTAGCGGGATGGGGGAGCTGTTTTTT	CASSRTSGMGELFF
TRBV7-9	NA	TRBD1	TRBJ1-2	TGTGCCAGCAGCTTACAGGGACAGCCAAGCAAAGATGGCTACACCTTC	CASSLQGQPSKDGYTF
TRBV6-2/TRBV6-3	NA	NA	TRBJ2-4	TGTGCCAGCAGTGCGTACAGGGAACCAGCCAAAAACATTCAGTACTTC	CASSAYREPAKNIQYF
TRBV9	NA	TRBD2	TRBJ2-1	TGTGCCAGCAGCGTTCTAGCGGGAGGCGTGGATGAGCAGTTCTTC	CASSVLAGGVDEQFF
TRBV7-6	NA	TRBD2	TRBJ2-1	TGTGCCAGCAGCCCCGGACTAGCGGGAGGAGCCTACAATGAGCAGTTCTTC	CASSPGLAGGAYNEQFF
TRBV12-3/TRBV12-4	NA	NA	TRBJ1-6	TGTGCCAGCAGCGAGGGAGGTGCACCCCTCCACTTT	CASSEGGAPLHF
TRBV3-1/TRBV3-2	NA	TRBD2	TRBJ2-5	TGTGCCAGCAGCCAAGGTCTAGCGGGAGGGGGGGAGACCCAGTACTTC	CASSQGLAGGGETQYF
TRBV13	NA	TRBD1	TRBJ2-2	TGTGCCAGCAGCTTATCCGGACAGGGGGCTACCGGGGAGCTGTTTTTT	CASSLSGQGATGELFF
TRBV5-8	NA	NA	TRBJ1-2	TGTGCCAGCAGCTTGGAAGGGCAGGGGCAATACTATGGCTACACCTTC	CASSLEGQGQYYGYTF
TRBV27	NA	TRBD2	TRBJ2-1	TGTGCCAGCAGTTTACGGGGACTAGGTCCCTACAATGAGCAGTTCTTC	CASSLRGLGPYNEQFF
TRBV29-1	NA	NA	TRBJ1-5	TGCAGCGTTGTTTGGGGGGGAGCCCGGATCAATCAGCCCCAGCATTTT	CSVVWGGARINQPQHF
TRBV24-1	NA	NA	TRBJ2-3	TGTGCCACCGCCGACAGGTCTAGCACAGATACGCAGTATTTT	CATADRSSTDTQYF
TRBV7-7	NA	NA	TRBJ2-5	TGTGCCAGCAGCTTAGGCGGGAATCAAGAGACCCAGTACTTC	CASSLGGNQETQYF
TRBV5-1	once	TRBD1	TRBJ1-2	TGCGCCAGCAGCCTGACAGGGAATGGCTACACCTTC	CASSLTGNGYTF
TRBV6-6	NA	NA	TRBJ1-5	TGTGCCAGCAGTTCGGGGGACCAGCCCCAGCATTTT	CASSSGDQPQHF
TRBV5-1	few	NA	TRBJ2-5	TGCGCCAGCAGCCCACTCTCGGGGTTCGAAGAGACCCAGTACTTC	CASSPLSGFEETQYF
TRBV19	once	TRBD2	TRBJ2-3	TGTGCCACTACAGGGACTAGCTTAACAGATACGCAGTATTTT	CATTGTSLTDTQYF
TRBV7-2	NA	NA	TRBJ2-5	TGTGCCAGCAGCTCTAAAGAGACCCAGTACTTC	CASSSKETQYF
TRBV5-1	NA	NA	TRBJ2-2	TGCGCCAGCAGCTTACAGGGTATCGGCACCGGGGAGCTGTTTTTT	CASSLQGIGTGELFF
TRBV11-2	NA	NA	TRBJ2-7	TGTGCCAGCAGCTTACCGGGTCCTCAAAAGCAGTACTTC	CASSLPGPQKQYF
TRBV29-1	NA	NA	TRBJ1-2	TGCAGCGTCCTGATTCTACCTAACTATGGCTACACCTTC	CSVLILPNYGYTF
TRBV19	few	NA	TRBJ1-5	TGTGCCAGTAGCAATGACAGAGTACAGCCCCAGCATTTT	CASSNDRVQPQHF
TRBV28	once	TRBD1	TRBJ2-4	TGTGCCAGCAGTTTTACCCAGGGGGCGGTCATTCAGTACTTC	CASSFTQGAVIQYF
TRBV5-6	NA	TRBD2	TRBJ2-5	TGTGCCAGCAGCCCGACTAGCGGGACTCAAGAGACCCAGTACTTC	CASSPTSGTQETQYF
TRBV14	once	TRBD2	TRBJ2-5	TGTGCCAGCAGCCCCGGGACTAGAAGTACCCAAGAGACCCAGTACTTC	CASSPGTRSTQETQYF
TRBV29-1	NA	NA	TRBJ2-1	TGCAGCGTTGTCTTGTGGAGCTCCTACAATGAGCAGTTCTTC	CSVVLWSSYNEQFF
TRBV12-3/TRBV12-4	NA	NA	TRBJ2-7	TGTGCCAGCAGTTTGTACGGGGCCTACGAGCAGTACTTC	CASSLYGAYEQYF
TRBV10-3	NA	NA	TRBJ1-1	TGTGCCATCAGTGAGTCGAGGCATAACACTGAAGCTTTCTTT	CAISESRHNTEAFF
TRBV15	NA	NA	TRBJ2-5	TGTGCCACCAGCCGCGACCAGGGCAGCGGGGAGACCCAGTACTTC	CATSRDQGSGETQYF
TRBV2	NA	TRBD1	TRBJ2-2	TGTGCCAGCAGTGAGACAGGGGACACCGGGGAGCTGTTTTTT	CASSETGDTGELFF
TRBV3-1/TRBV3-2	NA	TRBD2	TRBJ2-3	TGTGCCAGCAGCCAACAGACTAGCGGGAGCACAGATACGCAGTATTTT	CASSQQTSGSTDTQYF
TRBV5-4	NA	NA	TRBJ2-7	TGTGCCAGCAGCCTCGAAGGGGCAGGGGACCGTTTCTACGAGCAGTACTTC	CASSLEGAGDRFYEQYF
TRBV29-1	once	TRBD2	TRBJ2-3	TGCAGCGTTGACGCGCTAGCGGGAGGGGATGTAGATACGCAGTATTTT	CSVDALAGGDVDTQYF
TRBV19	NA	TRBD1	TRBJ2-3	TGTGCCAGCAGGGGACAGCGGTCTAGCACAGATACGCAGTATTTT	CASRGQRSSTDTQYF
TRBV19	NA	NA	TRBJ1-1	TGTGCCAGTAGTTTGACAGCCAACACTGAAGCTTTCTTT	CASSLTANTEAFF
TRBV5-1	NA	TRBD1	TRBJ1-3	TGCGCCAGCAGCTTGTTATCAGGGGGCAACTCTGGAAACACCATATATTTT	CASSLLSGGNSGNTIYF
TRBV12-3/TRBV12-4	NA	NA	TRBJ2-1	TGTGCCAGCAGTTTACACAGGCGTAATGAGCAGTTCTTC	CASSLHRRNEQFF
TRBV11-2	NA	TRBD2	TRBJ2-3	TGTGCCAGCAGCCCGACGGTACGGGAGGGGACAGATACGCAGTATTTT	CASSPTVREGTDTQYF
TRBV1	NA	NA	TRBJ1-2	TGCACCAGCAGCCAAGCCACAGACACTAACTATGGCTACACCTTC	CTSSQATDTNYGYTF
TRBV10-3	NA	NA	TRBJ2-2	TGTGCCATCAGTGAAAAGCAAGCGGGCGGGGAGCTGTTTTTT	CAISEKQAGGELFF
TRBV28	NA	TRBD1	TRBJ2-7	TGTGCCAGCAGTTTGCCAGGGGGCGATTACGAGCAGTACTTC	CASSLPGGDYEQYF
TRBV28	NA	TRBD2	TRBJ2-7	TGTGCCAGCAGGGGGACTACTTCCTACGAGCAGTACTTC	CASRGTTSYEQYF
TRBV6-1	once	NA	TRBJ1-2	TGTGCCAGCAGTGAACAGGACTATGGCTACACCTTC	CASSEQDYGYTF
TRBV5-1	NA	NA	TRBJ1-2	TGCGCCAGCAGCCCGGAGACAGGCCGCGATGGCTACACCTTC	CASSPETGRDGYTF
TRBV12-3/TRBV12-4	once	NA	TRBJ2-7	TGTGCCAGCAGTCTCCGACATCCCGAGCAGTACTTC	CASSLRHPEQYF
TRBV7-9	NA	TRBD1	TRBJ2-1	TGTGCCAGCAGCAAAAGAGGGTTCGGGACAGTCGACAATGAGCAGTTCTTC	CASSKRGFGTVDNEQFF
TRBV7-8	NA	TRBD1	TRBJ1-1	TGTGCCAGCAGCCCACAGGGGGATAACACTGAAGCTTTCTTT	CASSPQGDNTEAFF
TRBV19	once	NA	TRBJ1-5	TGTGCCAGTAACCAGGCGGGTGGCAATCAGCCCCAGCATTTT	CASNQAGGNQPQHF
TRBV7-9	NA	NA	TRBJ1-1	TGTGCCAGCAGCCAGGTGAACACTGAAGCTTTCTTT	CASSQVNTEAFF
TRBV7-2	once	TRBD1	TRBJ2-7	TGTGCCAGCAGCGTAGACAGGGGGCCCGACGAGCAGTACTTC	CASSVDRGPDEQYF
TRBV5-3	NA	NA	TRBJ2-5	TGTGCCAGAAGCCCGAAAGGGGCCCGTAAAGAGACCCAGTACTTC	CARSPKGARKETQYF
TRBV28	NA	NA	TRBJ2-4	TGTGCCAGCATGACAGGACCCGGGAACATTCAGTACTTC	CASMTGPGNIQYF
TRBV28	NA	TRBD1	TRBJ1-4	TGTGCCAGCAGTAGCTTACAGGGGGCAAGTGAAAAACTGTTTTTT	CASSSLQGASEKLFF
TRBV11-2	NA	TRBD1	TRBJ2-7	TGTGCCAGCAGCTTAGACGGACAGGGGATCGACGAGCAGTACTTC	CASSLDGQGIDEQYF